These 14 T cell receptor beta chains originate from one sample sequenced in a study of blood T cell repertoires in COVID-19. Some clones are missing from TCRdb's copy, which holds only in-frame ones; the method was immunoSEQ multiplex PCR. The repertoire consists of about 250,000 clones, with roughly 86% occurring once and the leading ten covering under 2%. Sequencing was carried out using peripheral blood. The receptors were sampled from a woman in her sixties who had recovered from COVID-19.

The chain links TRBV2 to TRBJ2-7; no clear D. Germline assignment: CDR1 SNHLY and CDR2 FYNNEI. This CDR3 spans 11 amino acids. V dropped 3 bases and J dropped 6 bases, with 6 bases sitting between them. CDR3: CASSDAGEQYF. For the CDR3, the DNA is TGTGCCAGCAGTGATGCAGGCGAGCAGTACTTC.

The chain recombines TRBV6-5 with TRBJ1-6; 7 bases agree with TRBD1. This CDR3 spans 15 amino acids. After removal of 0 bases from V and 5 bases from J, the junction contained 1 base not matched to a gene. Germline values: CDR1 MNHEY, CDR2 SVGAGI. The CDR3 is CASSYSRGHNSPLHF. CDR3 nucleotide sequence: TGTGCCAGCAGTTACTCAAGGGGGCATAATTCACCCCTCCACTTT.

The chain is built from TRBV18 and TRBJ2-5; 7 nucleotides agree with TRBD1. Germline loops: CDR1 KGHSH, CDR2 LQKENI. V lost 6 bases to trimming and J lost 3 bases; unmatched junction nucleotides: 4. The CDR3 extends over 13 amino acids. CDR3 sequence (DNA): TGTGCCAGCTCCTTGGGACAGAAAGAGACCCAGTACTTC. Translation gives CASSLGQKETQYF.

V usage is TRBV7-8 and J usage is TRBJ2-1; 8 bases align to TRBD1. The CDR3 extends over 15 amino acids. Germline V gives CDR1 SGHVS, CDR2 FQNEAQ. The J segment lost 2 bases and the V segment lost 0 bases, leaving 0 bases of the junction unmatched. CDR3 in DNA: TGTGCCAGCAGCTTAGCACAGGGGGCCTACAATGAGCAGTTCTTC. Protein sequence: CASSLAQGAYNEQFF.

The rearrangement joins TRBV5-1 to TRBJ1-1; 9 positions match TRBD1. After removal of 0 bases from V and 0 bases from J, the junction contained 3 bases not matched to a gene. Germline CDR1 and CDR2: SGHRS and YFSETQ. This CDR3 has 16 residues. CDR3 protein: CASSLGTGAMNTEAFF. The DNA of the CDR3 is TGCGCCAGCAGCTTGGGGACAGGGGCCATGAACACTGAAGCTTTCTTT.

The chain joins TRBV7-2 to TRBJ2-5, with 12 bases aligning to TRBD2. Germline V CDR1 and CDR2: SGHTA, FQGNSA. The CDR3 contains 16 residues. J gave up 4 bases and V 5 bases, and 8 bases lay outside the gene matches. CDR3 in DNA: TGTGCCAGCAGCGAGACTAGCGGGGGCGGAGGAGAGACCCAGTACTTC. Amino acids: CASSETSGGGGETQYF. Full variable domain (outside the CDR3, taken from reference TRBV7-2 and TRBJ2-5): GAGVSQSPSNKVTEKGKDVELRCDPISGHTALYWYRQSLGQGLEFLIYFQGNSAPDKSGLPSDRFSAERTGGSVSTLTIQRTQQEDSAVYLCASSETSGGGGETQYFGPGTRLLVL.

This clone was observed a single time. This chain connects TRBV9 to TRBJ2-7; TRBD1 agrees at 9 bases. This CDR3 is built from 14 residues. Germline CDR1 SGDLS, CDR2 YYNGEE. With V trimmed by 4 bases and J by 4 bases, 6 bases remained unmatched. The CDR3 sequence is CASSTGTGLYEQYF. The CDR3 nucleotides read TGTGCCAGCAGCACCGGGACAGGGTTGTACGAGCAGTACTTC.

The chain uses TRBV7-9 and TRBJ2-1; 9 bases line up with TRBD2. Germline-derived CDR1 and CDR2 are SEHNR and FQNEAQ (reference sequence). J gave up 7 bases and V 2 bases, and 6 bases lay outside the gene matches. The CDR3 runs to 15 residues. Here the CDR3 DNA reads TGTGCCAGCAGCTTACGAAGCGGGGGGAATAATGAGCAGTTCTTC. This encodes CASSLRSGGNNEQFF.

This clone was picked up one time. The chain couples TRBV7-2 to TRBJ1-6; 7 positions match TRBD1. The V and J ends lost 2 bases and 10 bases, in that order; junction bases with no gene match: 11. Per germline, CDR1 SGHTA and CDR2 FQGNSA. The CDR3 runs to 16 residues. The CDR3, as DNA: TGTGCCAGCAGCTTAATAGGGAGACAGGGATACTCACCCCTCCACTTT. As protein: CASSLIGRQGYSPLHF. Based on the CDR3 plus reference TRBV7-2 and TRBJ1-6, the full variable domain is GAGVSQSPSNKVTEKGKDVELRCDPISGHTALYWYRQSLGQGLEFLIYFQGNSAPDKSGLPSDRFSAERTGGSVSTLTIQRTQQEDSAVYLCASSLIGRQGYSPLHFGNGTRLTVT.

This clone appeared a single time. The V gene is TRBV28, the J gene TRBJ2-1; the match to TRBD1 covers 7 bases. Trimming took 5 bases from V and 4 from J; bases not matched to a gene: 11. The germline gives CDR1 MDHEN, CDR2 SYDVKM. The CDR3 length is 16 residues. As DNA, the CDR3 is TGTGCCAGCAGTAACGCCAAGAACAGGGGTTACAATGAGCAGTTCTTC. Its protein is CASSNAKNRGYNEQFF.

The rearrangement uses TRBV7-8 and TRBJ2-7; 7 bases are shared with TRBD2. V shed 0 bases and J 1 base; nucleotides not matched to a gene: 0. Germline-derived CDR1 and CDR2 are SGHVS and FQNEAQ. This CDR3 spans 14 amino acids. The CDR3 DNA reads as TGTGCCAGCAGCTTAGCCGGGGGGTCCTACGAGCAGTACTTC. It specifies CASSLAGGSYEQYF.

The rearrangement uses TRBV3-1 (or the pseudogene TRBV3-2) and TRBJ1-6; D call uncertain. Deletions cut 4 bases from V and 5 bases from J, with 9 bases between. The CDR3 runs 14 residues. Germline CDR1 LGHDT, CDR2 YNNKEL (reference sequence). CDR3 residues: CASSLDPNNSPLHF. Written as DNA, the CDR3 is TGTGCCAGCAGCCTAGACCCCAATAATTCACCCCTCCACTTT.

The gene calls are TRBV7-6 and TRBJ2-5; D remains ambiguous. Trimming shortened V by 6 bases and J by 1 base, and 12 bases separated the two germline ends. This CDR3 contains 14 residues. CDR1 and CDR2 (germline): SGHVS, FNYEAQ. The CDR3 DNA is TGTGCCAGCAGACCAATCCGACTCCAAGAGACCCAGTACTTC. Its translation: CASRPIRLQETQYF.

This clone was recorded only once. This chain uses TRBV4-1 with TRBJ1-1, with D possibly being TRBD1 (6 bases). Germline assignment: CDR1 MGHRA and CDR2 YSYEKL. The CDR3 sequence is 14 residues long. The V gene lost 6 bases and the J gene lost 5 bases, with 16 bases spanning the gap. This CDR3 reads CASSASGGRTEAFF. CDR3 sequence (DNA): TGCGCCAGCAGTGCGAGCGGGGGCCGGACTGAAGCTTTCTTT.